The rows below give T cell receptor beta chains drawn from one sample of a study of CD8+ T cells in alopecia areata. TCRdb keeps only in-frame clones here, not all; method: immunoSEQ multiplex PCR. This table has roughly 130,000 clones, roughly three fifths appearing once. This sample comprised CD4+ T cells sorted from blood, obtained at week 0. The receptor set was obtained from a human donor with alopecia areata. CDR3s include the opening cysteine and the closing phenylalanine or tryptophan. Each record gives: J gene, D gene, V gene, CDR3 length, clone size, CDR3 protein, CDR3 DNA. A D gene is named only where the DNA matches it firmly. Expanded clones are given a class, and other clones once, few, many or no size at all.

J: TRBJ2-2; D: .; V: TRBV30; length: 17; size: .; CDR3: CAWRSRRQGGLTGELFF; DNA: TGTGCCTGGAGATCCCGTAGGCAGGGGGGTTTAACCGGGGAGCTGTTTTTT
J: TRBJ2-5; D: TRBD2; V: TRBV7-3; length: 15; size: .; CDR3: CASSPGRLAAETQYF; DNA: TGTGCCAGCAGCCCCGGAAGACTAGCAGCGGAGACCCAGTACTTC
J: TRBJ2-7; D: .; V: TRBV7-2; length: 11; size: .; CDR3: CASSLENEQYF; DNA: TGTGCCAGCAGCTTAGAAAACGAGCAGTACTTC
J: TRBJ1-4; D: .; V: TRBV18; length: 13; size: .; CDR3: CASSPGPSVKLFF; DNA: TGTGCCAGCTCACCAGGTCCGTCGGTGAAACTGTTTTTT
J: TRBJ1-2; D: .; V: TRBV29-1; length: 14; size: .; CDR3: CSVERLELNYGYTF; DNA: TGCAGCGTTGAAAGGTTGGAACTTAACTATGGCTACACCTTC
J: TRBJ2-3; D: TRBD1; V: TRBV5-6; length: 15; size: .; CDR3: CASSLAGTGADTQYF; DNA: TGTGCCAGCAGCTTGGCCGGGACAGGGGCAGATACGCAGTATTTT
J: TRBJ2-6; D: .; V: TRBV27; length: 15; size: .; CDR3: CASGSSGSGANVLTF; DNA: TGTGCCAGCGGATCATCAGGGTCTGGGGCCAACGTCCTGACTTTC
J: TRBJ2-3; D: .; V: TRBV4-1; length: 14; size: once; CDR3: CASSWTISTDTQYF; DNA: TGCGCCAGCAGCTGGACTATTAGCACAGATACGCAGTATTTT
J: TRBJ2-7; D: .; V: TRBV13; length: 15; size: .; CDR3: CASSSTEGLPYEQYF; DNA: TGTGCCAGCAGCTCAACCGAGGGACTCCCCTACGAGCAGTACTTC
J: TRBJ1-4; D: .; V: TRBV7-8; length: 15; size: .; CDR3: CASSLRGTTNEKLFF; DNA: TGTGCCAGCAGCTTACGGGGAACAACTAATGAAAAACTGTTTTTT
J: TRBJ1-2; D: .; V: TRBV5-1; length: 14; size: few; CDR3: CASSRLDTDYGYTF; DNA: TGCGCCAGCAGCCGATTAGACACAGACTATGGCTACACCTTC
J: TRBJ1-2; D: .; V: TRBV28; length: 14; size: .; CDR3: CASRQETTNYGYTF; DNA: TGTGCCAGCAGACAGGAAACAACTAACTATGGCTACACCTTC
J: TRBJ1-4; D: .; V: TRBV5-6; length: 15; size: .; CDR3: CASRGAAATNEKLFF; DNA: TGTGCCAGCAGGGGGGCAGCTGCAACTAATGAAAAACTGTTTTTT
J: TRBJ1-3; D: .; V: TRBV30; length: 14; size: .; CDR3: CAWSVTSSGNTIYF; DNA: TGTGCCTGGAGTGTAACCAGCTCTGGAAACACCATATATTTT
J: TRBJ2-5; D: .; V: TRBV27; length: 13; size: .; CDR3: CASSLSGLKTQYF; DNA: TGTGCCAGCAGTTTATCGGGGTTGAAGACCCAGTACTTC